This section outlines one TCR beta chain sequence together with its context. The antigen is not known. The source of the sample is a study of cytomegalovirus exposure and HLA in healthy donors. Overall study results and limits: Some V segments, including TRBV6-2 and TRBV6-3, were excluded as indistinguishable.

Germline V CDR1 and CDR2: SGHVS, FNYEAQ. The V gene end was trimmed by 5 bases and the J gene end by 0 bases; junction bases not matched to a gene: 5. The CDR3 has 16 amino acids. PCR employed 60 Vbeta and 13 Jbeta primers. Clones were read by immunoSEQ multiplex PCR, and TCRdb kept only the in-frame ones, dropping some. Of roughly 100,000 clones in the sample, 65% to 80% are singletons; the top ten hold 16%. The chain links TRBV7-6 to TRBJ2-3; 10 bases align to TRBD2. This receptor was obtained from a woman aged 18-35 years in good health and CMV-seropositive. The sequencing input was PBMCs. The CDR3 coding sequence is TGTGCCAGCAGCCTTACTAGCGGGGTTAGCACAGATACGCAGTATTTT. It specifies CASSLTSGVSTDTQYF.